Only a few counts were recorded for the clone carrying this T cell receptor (beta chain). The method was immunoSEQ multiplex PCR; TCRdb's version includes in-frame clones alone and lacks a portion of them. The sample contains around 69,000 clones, around 93% of which appear only once. Time point defined: peripheral blood 6 weeks after treatment start. These data belong to a study of PD-L1 blockade in urothelial cancer. Study-wide background: Blood underwent analysis 3 weeks (second dose) and 6 weeks after treatment began. A median blood sample held around 150,000 T cells and more than 80,000 unique TCRs.

V dropped 6 bases and J dropped 5 bases, with 10 bases sitting between them. There are 11 residues in the CDR3. Germline V gene lookup returns CDR1 DFQATT and CDR2 SNEGSKA (reference sequence). Material: PBMCs, obtained around atezolizumab (anti-PD-L1) treatment. This sequence was found in a woman aged 80 or over with urothelial cancer. The chain is built from TRBV20-1 and TRBJ2-5, with D unresolved. In nucleotides, the CDR3 is TGCAGTGCGAACCTAGAGGAGACCCAGTACTTC. Protein sequence: CSANLEETQYF.